Given below is one TCR beta chain in context. What it recognizes is unknown. This CDR3 region has 16 residues. V was pared by 6 bases and J by 4 bases, with 12 bases of the junction left unmatched. This sample was taken from a study of CD8+ T cells in alopecia areata. Overall study: Tofacitinib continued for 6 to 18 months and was then withheld for 6 months. Severity scoring for treated patients was based on the percentage of affected scalp area. Study outcomes and limitations: Tofacitinib significantly lowered scalp clonality and expanded CD8+ clones among the top 100. Affected scalp, especially in alopecia totalis/universalis, had a higher clonality than normal scalp did.

Treatment noted: oral pan-JAK inhibitor, 5-10 mg twice daily. Investigators isolated RNA and reverse transcribed it into cDNA to act as the sequencing template. Here immunoSEQ multiplex PCR was the method, and the copy in TCRdb shows in-frame clones only, minus some. The sample has about 100,000 clones, 84% seen once. The source was CD8+ T cells sorted from blood, collected at week 24, from a patient treated with tofacitinib. The clonotype was recovered from a human donor with alopecia areata. This chain links TRBV23-1 with TRBJ2-1; 7 bases are shared with TRBD1. TRBV23-1 is recorded as an ORF, its role being uncertain. For the CDR3, the DNA is TGCGCCAGCAGCCAACACGGGACAGCCCCTTACAATGAGCAGTTCTTC. As protein: CASSQHGTAPYNEQFF.